This TCR beta chain derives from a study of regulatory T cells in long-lasting Graves disease. Notes on the study in general: Thyroid tissue went unstudied; only peripheral blood was examined.

CDR3 length equals 17 residues. The germline V gene encodes CDR1 MDHEN and CDR2 SYDVKM. The V end lost 2 bases, the J end lost 2 bases, and 13 bases lay between the germline ends. The TCR beta library used iRepertoire HTBI primers with Arm-PCR amplification of CDR3. TCRdb passed the multiplex PCR reads through MiXCR, listing each CDR3 protein once. The sample includes more than 400,000 distinct CDR3 sequences, about 16% of them seen just once. The time point: newly diagnosed GD, antithyroid drugs for less than 3 months. The TCR library was prepared using RNA isolated from PBMCs. About this clonotype itself: Antigen: not known.

Another study also made use of these data, one on T cells in Graves' hyperthyroidism and ophthalmopathy. That paper adds: Separation of ophthalmopathy from stable hyperthyroidism was achieved by a 13 V-J model.

The V and J genes are TRBV28 and TRBJ2-6; tentative D call: TRBD1 (6 bases). The starting material was peripheral blood mononuclear cells (PBMCs), obtained at new diagnosis, from a patient treated with antithyroid drugs. The TCR originated in a man aged 35-49 years with Graves disease. CDR3 region: CASSLTGLITGANVLTF. The CDR3 DNA sequence: TGTGCCAGCAGTTTAACAGGGCTAATAACTGGGGCCAACGTCCTGACTTTC. Drawing the rest from reference TRBV28 and TRBJ2-6, the complete variable domain is DVKVTQSSRYLVKRTGEKVFLECVQDMDHENMFWYRQDPGLGLRLIYFSYDVKMKEKGDIPEGYSVSREKKERFSLILESASTNQTSMYLCASSLTGLITGANVLTFGAGSRLTVL.